Following are 17 T cell receptor beta chains from one sample sequenced in a study of neoadjuvant anti-PD-1 for oral cavity cancer. Assay used: immunoSEQ multiplex PCR; TCRdb lists only in-frame clones, some missing. The data hold about 42,000 clones, with approximately 80% observed a single time. Time point here: after neoadjuvant nivolumab, at surgical resection. The sample here was PBMCs, taken after nivolumab (anti-PD-1) treatment. These receptors all come from a person between 40 and 80 years old with oral cavity squamous cell carcinoma.

The chain links TRBV5-1 to TRBJ2-4; D is possibly TRBD2 (6 bases). Germline V gene lookup returns CDR1 SGHRS and CDR2 YFSETQ. V was cut by 4 bases and J by 9 bases, with 20 bases left in between. The CDR3 has 15 amino acids. CDR3 amino acids: CASSAGTGPRVIQYF. CDR3 coding DNA: TGCGCCAGCAGCGCGGGGACGGGGCCCCGGGTCATTCAGTACTTC.

This rearrangement joins TRBV20-1 to TRBJ2-1; D uncertain. The CDR3 runs 11 residues. CDR1 and CDR2 (germline): DFQATT, SNEGSKA (reference sequence). Trimming shortened V by 1 base and J by 13 bases, and 11 bases separated the two germline ends. CDR3 loop: CSARVLSPQFF. CDR3 in DNA: TGCAGTGCTAGAGTTCTGAGTCCCCAGTTCTTC.

The sample holds a few counts of this clone. The V call is TRBV6-4, the J call TRBJ2-3, with D possibly being TRBD2 (6 bases). Germline V gene lookup returns CDR1 MRHNA and CDR2 SNTAGT. This CDR3 comprises 14 residues. V lost 9 bases to trimming and J lost 0 bases, with 13 bases between them. As DNA, the CDR3 is TGTGCCAGTGCGTTGGCGGGGAGCACAGATACGCAGTATTTT. Translated: CASALAGSTDTQYF.

J is TRBJ2-1 and V is TRBV6-5; D ambiguous. The ends were cut back, 2 bases at V and 0 bases at J, with 8 bases in the middle. Germline V CDR1 and CDR2: MNHEY, SVGAGI. The CDR3 runs 15 residues. As DNA, the CDR3 is TGTGCCAGCAGTTACGACCGGAGCTCCTACAATGAGCAGTTCTTC. This translates into CASSYDRSSYNEQFF.

The chain couples TRBV19 to TRBJ2-1, with a weak D call TRBD2 (5 bases). Germline V gene data show CDR1 as LNHDA and CDR2 as SQIVND (reference sequence). CDR3 length: 16 amino acids. V was trimmed by 3 bases and J by 0 bases, leaving 12 bases between them. CDR3: CASSISSGNSYNEQFF. For the CDR3, the DNA is TGTGCCAGTAGTATTTCCAGCGGCAACTCCTACAATGAGCAGTTCTTC.

The chain couples TRBV21-1 to TRBJ2-7; whether TRBD2, the table's D call, matches the DNA was not checked. TRBV21-1 is a listed pseudogene. The CDR3 runs 20 residues. Here the CDR3 reads CASSIRTSLLLRLPPGEQYF. CDR3 DNA sequence: TGTGCCAGCAGCATAAGGACTAGTTTGCTCTTGCGGCTCCCCCCCGGGGAGCAGTACTTC.

V usage is TRBV15 and J usage is TRBJ1-5, with 7 positions matching TRBD1. Germline assignment: CDR1 LNHNV and CDR2 YYDKDF (reference sequence). The CDR3 is 16 residues long. Losses at the gene ends were 3 bases for V and 7 bases for J; bases not matched to a gene: 12. CDR3 coding DNA: TGTGCCACCAGCAGGATGGGGCAGGGGGATATGCAGCCCCAGCATTTT. This gives the protein CATSRMGQGDMQPQHF. The full variable domain, with the rest looked up from reference TRBV15 and TRBJ1-5, is DAMVIQNPRYQVTQFGKPVTLSCSQTLNHNVMYWYQQKSSQAPKLLFHYYDKDFNNEADTPDNFQSRRPNTSFCFLDIRSPGLGDTAMYLCATSRMGQGDMQPQHFGDGTRLSIL.

The chain combines TRBV5-1 with TRBJ2-3; D gene ambiguous. The CDR3 is made up of 17 amino acids. Trimming cost V 4 bases and J 2 bases, with 20 bases left between them. The germline V gene has CDR1 SGHRS and CDR2 YFSETQ. The CDR3 spells CASSKDGEVENTDTQYF. The CDR3 bases are TGCGCCAGCAGCAAGGATGGGGAAGTGGAAAACACAGATACGCAGTATTTT. Complete variable domain (other parts from reference TRBV5-1 and TRBJ2-3): KAGVTQTPRYLIKTRGQQVTLSCSPISGHRSVSWYQQTPGQGLQFLFEYFSETQRNKGNFPGRFSGRQFSNSRSEMNVSTLELGDSALYLCASSKDGEVENTDTQYFGPGTRLTVL.

This sequence joins TRBV7-2 and TRBJ2-2, with 8 bases fitting TRBD1. This CDR3 has 17 amino acids. The germline V gene encodes CDR1 SGHTA and CDR2 FQGNSA. After removal of 2 bases from V and 4 bases from J, the junction contained 9 bases not matched to a gene. CDR3 sequence reads: CASSLIGQGIITGELFF. The CDR3 DNA follows: TGTGCCAGCAGCTTAATAGGACAGGGCATTATCACCGGGGAGCTGTTTTTT.

This clone showed up just once. This chain links TRBV7-9 with TRBJ2-7, with a possible D match to TRBD2 (6 bases). Germline CDR1 SEHNR, CDR2 FQNEAQ (reference sequence). The length of the CDR3 is 12 residues. V shed 4 bases and J shed 4 bases, with 8 bases lying between them. In DNA, the CDR3 is TGTGCCAGCAGCTCGGGACTTTACGAGCAGTACTTC. Amino acid sequence: CASSSGLYEQYF.

This chain uses TRBV2 with TRBJ1-1; D is perhaps TRBD1 (6 bases). The V end was cut by 6 bases, the J end by 3 bases, with 14 bases between. This CDR3 is 14 amino acids long. Germline V CDR1 and CDR2: SNHLY, FYNNEI. The CDR3 coding sequence is TGTGCCAGCAGATTTGAGGGGGTTGACACTGAAGCTTTCTTT. Protein product: CASRFEGVDTEAFF.

The rearrangement uses TRBV20-1 and TRBJ2-7; D is ambiguous. Trimming pared 7 bases from V and 0 bases from J, leaving 7 bases between. The CDR3 length is 11 residues. Looked up from germline, CDR1 is DFQATT and CDR2 is SNEGSKA (reference sequence). CDR3 DNA sequence: TGCAGTGTACCGGGCTCCTACGAGCAGTACTTC. It yields the protein CSVPGSYEQYF.

The chain is built from TRBV10-3 and TRBJ2-3, with 8 bases matching TRBD2. V was clipped by 7 bases and J by 3 bases; unmatched bases: 6. The CDR3 consists of 14 residues. In germline, CDR1 is ENHRY, CDR2 SYGVKD. The CDR3 loop reads CAIKRTSSTDTQYF. The CDR3 DNA reads TGTGCCATCAAAAGGACTAGCAGTACAGATACGCAGTATTTT.

The chain employs TRBV10-3 and TRBJ1-1, with TRBD1 identical over 8 bases. Unmatched junction bases numbered 3, after V lost 6 bases and J lost 0 bases. This CDR3 has 14 amino acids. From germline, CDR1 is ENHRY and CDR2 SYGVKD. DNA of the CDR3: TGTGCCATCAGGGGACAGGCGGTGAACACTGAAGCTTTCTTT. Protein product: CAIRGQAVNTEAFF.

The V gene is TRBV18, the J gene TRBJ2-2; tentative D call: TRBD2 (6 bases). Germline V gene data show CDR1 as KGHSH and CDR2 as LQKENI. V lost 2 bases and J lost 1, with 8 bases in between. CDR3 length equals 15 residues. The CDR3 reads CASSPGDWNTGELFF. In DNA form, the CDR3 reads TGTGCCAGCTCACCAGGGGACTGGAACACCGGGGAGCTGTTTTTT.

The DNA for the CDR3 is TGTGCCAGCAGTCGGGACAGGGGGACTCAGCCCCAGCATTTT. It codes for CASSRDRGTQPQHF. The V and J genes are TRBV7-2 and TRBJ1-5; TRBD1 agrees at 11 bases. V lost 6 bases, J lost 6 bases, and 4 bases stayed unmatched. Per the germline V gene, CDR1 is SGHTA and CDR2 is FQGNSA. The CDR3 runs to 14 residues.

This chain connects TRBV2 to TRBJ2-5; 8 nucleotides match TRBD2. Germline V CDR1 and CDR2: SNHLY, FYNNEI. The CDR3 is 15 amino acids. V dropped 4 bases and J dropped 2; count of bases not matched to a gene: 6. The CDR3 DNA reads TGTGCCAGCAGTGTCGGGGGGGGGCGTCAAGAGACCCAGTACTTC. Translating it yields CASSVGGGRQETQYF.